A selection of T cell receptor beta chains follows, all from one sample in a study of early T cells in non-severe SARS-CoV-2 infection. MiXCR was run by TCRdb on the 5' RACE reads, yielding one entry per CDR3 protein. Of tens of thousands of distinct CDR3 sequences listed, roughly 15% are singletons. The sample consisted of whole blood, taken at baseline. Receptors were obtained from an adult who was a healthcare worker with PCR-confirmed SARS-CoV-2 infection or an uninfected control (not recorded which). CDR3s include the opening cysteine and the closing phenylalanine or tryptophan. The D gene is left open where the match is weak. For some rows the clone size is stated as once, few or many, or as a class when expanded; others skip it.

V	size	D	J	DNA	CDR3
TRBV3-1	few	.	TRBJ2-7	TGTGCCAGCAGCCAAGATACCCAGGGGCGGAGGGAGCAGTACTTC	CASSQDTQGRREQYF
TRBV3-1	few	.	TRBJ1-1	TGTGCCAGCAGCCAAGCGGGCAGGAAGACTGAAGCTTTCTTT	CASSQAGRKTEAFF
TRBV28	.	TRBD1	TRBJ1-4	TGTGCCAGTAGACAGGGGCCTTATGCGGGAAAACTGTTTTTT	CASRQGPYAGKLFF
TRBV27	.	.	TRBJ2-3	TGTGCCAGCAATTTTGGACAGCTCACAGATACGCAGTATTTT	CASNFGQLTDTQYF
TRBV7-3	.	.	TRBJ2-2	TGTGCCAGCACCTCCACTGGGGACGGGGAGCTGTTTTTT	CASTSTGDGELFF
TRBV5-6	.	.	TRBJ2-3	TGTGCCAGCAGCTTGACTGTCGATACGCAGTATTTT	CASSLTVDTQYF
TRBV7-9	many	.	TRBJ1-2	TGTGCCAGCAGCTTAACGGGGGCTGCCTATGGCTACACCTTC	CASSLTGAAYGYTF
TRBV2	.	.	TRBJ1-1	TGTGCCAGCTATGACAGCAACACTGAAGCTTTCTTT	CASYDSNTEAFF
TRBV9	few	.	TRBJ2-7	TGTGCCAGCAGCGTAGCCCCCGACAGGACCTACGAGCAGTACTTC	CASSVAPDRTYEQYF
TRBV5-1	.	TRBD2	TRBJ2-7	TGCGCCAGCAGTGAGAGCGGGAGATCCTCCTACGAGCAGTACTTC	CASSESGRSSYEQYF
TRBV10-3	few	.	TRBJ2-1	TGTGCCATCACCGAAGGGGGGGCCGAGCAGTTCTTC	CAITEGGAEQFF
TRBV28	.	.	TRBJ2-5	TGTGCCAGCACCTCGCTCATAAAGCCAGAGACCCAGTACTTC	CASTSLIKPETQYF
TRBV4-1	.	TRBD2	TRBJ2-3	TGCGCCAGCAAGCCTAGCGGGAGAACAGATACGCAGTATTTT	CASKPSGRTDTQYF
TRBV28	.	.	TRBJ2-2	TGTGCCAGCAGTGGCCAGAACACCGGGGAGCTGTTTTTT	CASSGQNTGELFF
TRBV12-3/TRBV12-4	.	TRBD1	TRBJ1-6	TGTGCCAGCAGCACCACAGGGGGCGCAAGATATAATTCACCCCTCCACTTT	CASSTTGGARYNSPLHF
TRBV7-8	many	.	TRBJ1-5	TGTGCCAGCAGCTTGCAGCCAGGGGAGAAGCCCCAGCATTTT	CASSLQPGEKPQHF
TRBV6-1	.	TRBD2	TRBJ2-3	TGTGCCAGCAGTGAAACAGCGGGAGTGGGCACAGATACGCAGTATTTT	CASSETAGVGTDTQYF
TRBV9	.	.	TRBJ2-3	TGTGCCAGCAGCGTCCGTGGGAGCACAGATACGCAGTATTTT	CASSVRGSTDTQYF
TRBV5-1	medium-sized	TRBD2	TRBJ2-3	TGCGCCAGCAGCGATAGCGGGAGTCCACGGCAGGGTCAGTATTTT	CASSDSGSPRQGQYF
TRBV4-3	many	.	TRBJ1-2	TGCGCCAGCAGCCAAGAAGGAATGGAAGGGATAAACGGCTACACCTTC	CASSQEGMEGINGYTF
TRBV7-2	many	TRBD2	TRBJ2-1	TGTGCCAGCAGCTTCGAAGCGGGAGGGTTGTTCTTC	CASSFEAGGLFF
TRBV12-3/TRBV12-4	.	.	TRBJ2-1	TGTGCCAGCAGCCCCGCAAATGAGCAGTTCTTC	CASSPANEQFF
TRBV12-3/TRBV12-4	.	.	TRBJ2-3	TGTGCCAGCGGAAGCCCCAGTGGTAGCACAGATACGCAGTATTTT	CASGSPSGSTDTQYF
TRBV5-8	.	.	TRBJ2-5	TGTGCCAGCAGCCCCTGGGACTGGGACAAAGAGACCCAGTACTTC	CASSPWDWDKETQYF
TRBV7-9	.	.	TRBJ1-1	TGTGCCAGCAGCTTAGGGTTCGCGGGGGACTCTGAAGCTTTCTTT	CASSLGFAGDSEAFF
TRBV2	many	TRBD2	TRBJ2-3	TGTGCCGGATCGACTAGCCACAGCACAGATACGCAGTATTTT	CAGSTSHSTDTQYF
TRBV3-1	.	TRBD1	TRBJ1-1	TGTGCCAGCAGCTCTGTTGGGGACAGGGACACTGAAGCTTTCTTT	CASSSVGDRDTEAFF
TRBV6-1	few	TRBD2	TRBJ2-5	TGTGCCAGCAGTGCGGCTAGCGGGATTGAAGAGACCCAGTACTTC	CASSAASGIEETQYF
TRBV11-2	.	.	TRBJ2-5	TGTGCCAGCACCCACCCTATCTCGGTGGAGACCCAGTACTTC	CASTHPISVETQYF
TRBV19	many	TRBD2	TRBJ2-6	TGTGCCACAACACAGGCGGGGGACTCTGGGGCCAACGTCCTGACTTTC	CATTQAGDSGANVLTF
TRBV20-1	.	TRBD2	TRBJ2-4	TGCAGTGCCCTAGCGGGGATAGCCAAAAACATTCAGTACTTC	CSALAGIAKNIQYF
TRBV12-3/TRBV12-4	.	.	TRBJ2-7	TGTGCCAGCAGTTTAGGGGGGTCCTCCGAGCAGTACTTC	CASSLGGSSEQYF
TRBV28	few	TRBD2	TRBJ2-1	TGTGCCAGCAGAGGGCTAGCGGGAGGCAGGGATGAGCAGTTCTTC	CASRGLAGGRDEQFF
TRBV6-6	.	.	TRBJ2-7	TGTGCCACCTACGATGTTTACGAGCAGTACTTC	CATYDVYEQYF
TRBV27	few	.	TRBJ2-7	TGTGCCAGCAGTTTATGGGTGGGCTACGAGCAGTACTTC	CASSLWVGYEQYF
TRBV20-1	many	TRBD2	TRBJ2-1	TGCAGTGCTACCGATCTAGCGGGAGCCTGGAATGAGCAGTTCTTC	CSATDLAGAWNEQFF
TRBV9	few	.	TRBJ1-3	TGTGCCAGCAGCGTTCGACCCAGCTCTGGAAACACCATATATTTT	CASSVRPSSGNTIYF
TRBV28	.	.	TRBJ2-1	TGTGCCAGCAGTTTTCCGACACTCACTCACTACAATGAGCAGTTCTTC	CASSFPTLTHYNEQFF
TRBV28	few	.	TRBJ2-7	TGTGCCAGCAGACACCGAACAGGGGACTCTTACGAGCAGTACTTC	CASRHRTGDSYEQYF
TRBV7-8	.	.	TRBJ2-2	TGTGCCAGCAGCCCTGTGGGGGGCGGCACCGGGGAGCTGTTTTTT	CASSPVGGGTGELFF
TRBV21-1	few	.	TRBJ2-1	TGTGCCAGCAGCAAACGCGGGGTCGGCCCTACCTACAATGAGCAGTTCTTC	CASSKRGVGPTYNEQFF
TRBV10-2	many	.	TRBJ1-3	TGCGCCAGCAGTACCACCAATGGTGGAAACACCATATATTTT	CASSTTNGGNTIYF
TRBV12-3/TRBV12-4	.	TRBD2	TRBJ2-1	TGTGCCAGCAGGGCTAGCGGGAGTTGGCAGTTCTTC	CASRASGSWQFF
TRBV20-1	.	TRBD1	TRBJ2-6	TGCAGTGCTAGAGGGACAGGGGCGAGTGGGGCCAACGTCCTGACTTTC	CSARGTGASGANVLTF
TRBV7-9	.	TRBD1	TRBJ1-1	TGTGCCAGCAGCCCTACGGCAGGGGGCATCTCTGAAGCTTTCTTT	CASSPTAGGISEAFF
TRBV28	.	.	TRBJ2-3	TGTGCCAGCAGTTTCCCCCAAGGGGGGAGGGCCACAGATACGCAGTATTTT	CASSFPQGGRATDTQYF
TRBV7-9	.	.	TRBJ1-1	TGTGCCAGCAGTCCAGCACAGGGAGGTTTTACTGAAGCTTTCTTT	CASSPAQGGFTEAFF
TRBV19	.	.	TRBJ1-2	TGTGCCAGCCTACCACCTCACAGGGACGGCTACACCTTC	CASLPPHRDGYTF
TRBV11-2	.	.	TRBJ1-2	TGTGCCAGCAGCCCCGCGGGGGGTCCTACCGATGGCTACACCTTC	CASSPAGGPTDGYTF
TRBV6-6	.	.	TRBJ1-2	TGTGCCAGCAAGCCAACGACAGGCCCCTATGGCTACACCTTC	CASKPTTGPYGYTF
TRBV3-1	.	.	TRBJ2-4	TGTGCCAGCAGCGTTCGGGAGACGAACATTCAGTACTTC	CASSVRETNIQYF
TRBV5-4	few	.	TRBJ2-1	TGTGCCAGCAGCGGGAAACAGGGACGGCGGTCAAATGAGCAGTTCTTC	CASSGKQGRRSNEQFF
TRBV21-1	.	.	TRBJ1-5	TGTGCCAGCAGCAACAGGGGCCGGAATCAGCCCCAGCATTTT	CASSNRGRNQPQHF